This T cell receptor beta chain stems from a study of shared clonotypes between healthy human individuals. Study as a whole: Every donor yielded three CD4 naive, three CD4 memory, two CD8 naive and one CD8 memory plate.

Those who donated were healthy HIV-negative adults, with no recent acute infections or vaccinations reported. Sequencing was performed with immunoSEQ multiplex PCR; in TCRdb, only in-frame clones are kept and a portion is missing. The profile shows over 2 million clones, about 90% of them singletons. V was shortened by 1 base and J by 2 bases, with 18 bases between the two germline ends. This CDR3 has 17 amino acids. CDR1 and CDR2 from the germline V gene are LNHNV and YYDKDF (reference sequence). The chain combines TRBV15 with TRBJ2-7; TRBD2 is a possible D gene (5 bases). The material sequenced was naive CD4+ T cells from PBMCs. This sample's subset: CD45RA+ positively selected. The receptor was isolated from a young man in good health. Some clones in this sample may be carry-over from other donors' samples. CDR3 residues: CATSRALVKTVTYEQYF. DNA of the CDR3: TGTGCCACCAGCAGAGCACTAGTTAAGACCGTTACCTACGAGCAGTACTTC. The full variable domain, rest sourced from reference TRBV15 and TRBJ2-7, is DAMVIQNPRYQVTQFGKPVTLSCSQTLNHNVMYWYQQKSSQAPKLLFHYYDKDFNNEADTPDNFQSRRPNTSFCFLDIRSPGLGDTAMYLCATSRALVKTVTYEQYFGPGTRLTVT.